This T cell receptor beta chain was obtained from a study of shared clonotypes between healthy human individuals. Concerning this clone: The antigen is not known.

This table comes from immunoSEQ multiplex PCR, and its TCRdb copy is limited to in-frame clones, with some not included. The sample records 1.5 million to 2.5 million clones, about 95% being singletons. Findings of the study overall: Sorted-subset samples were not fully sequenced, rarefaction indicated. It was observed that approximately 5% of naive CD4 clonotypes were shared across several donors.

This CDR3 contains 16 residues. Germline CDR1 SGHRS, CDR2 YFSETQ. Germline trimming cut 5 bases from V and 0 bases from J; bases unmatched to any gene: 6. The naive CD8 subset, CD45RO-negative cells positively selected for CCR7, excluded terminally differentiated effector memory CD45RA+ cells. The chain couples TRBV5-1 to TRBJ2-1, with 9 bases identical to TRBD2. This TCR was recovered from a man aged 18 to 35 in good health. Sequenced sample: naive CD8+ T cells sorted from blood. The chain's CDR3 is CASRGNSGSSYNEQFF. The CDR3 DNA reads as TGCGCCAGCAGAGGGAATAGCGGGAGCTCCTACAATGAGCAGTTCTTC.